Listed below are T cell receptor beta chains from one sample, sequenced in a study of blood T cells in healthy people across ages. A single record per CDR3 protein comes from TCRdb applying MiXCR to the 5' RACE reads. The table shows about 640,000 distinct CDR3 sequences, with approximately 30% occurring only once. Sequences were obtained from blood. Source of these receptors: a woman over 75 in good health. Both conserved end residues are part of each CDR3. D genes are given only for firm matches. A row's size may be missing; if present it is once, few, many or a size class.

V	size	D	J	CDR3	DNA
TRBV7-2	many	TRBD2	TRBJ2-3	CASSLWTSGGTDTQYF	TGTGCCAGCAGCTTATGGACTAGCGGGGGAACAGATACGCAGTATTTT
TRBV29-1	few	TRBD2	TRBJ2-1	CSVGRWGLAAIEQFF	TGCAGCGTTGGAAGATGGGGACTAGCGGCCATTGAGCAGTTCTTC
TRBV4-1	many	TRBD1	TRBJ1-2	CASSQAGQGAYGYTF	TGCGCCAGCAGCCAAGCCGGACAGGGGGCTTATGGCTACACCTTC
TRBV16	few	.	TRBJ1-1	CASSQLGTSTQEAFF	TGTGCCAGCAGCCAGCTGGGGACCTCAACACAAGAAGCTTTCTTT
TRBV7-8	.	TRBD1	TRBJ1-5	CASSLDRGQSLVQPQHF	TGTGCCAGCAGCTTGGACAGGGGGCAAAGTCTTGTCCAGCCCCAGCATTTT
TRBV28	.	TRBD1	TRBJ1-2	CASTATGDYGYTF	TGTGCCAGCACCGCCACAGGGGACTATGGCTACACCTTC
TRBV5-1	.	TRBD2	TRBJ2-3	CASSLASLPGTSGADTQYF	TGCGCCAGCAGCTTGGCCTCCCTGCCCGGGACTAGCGGGGCAGATACGCAGTATTTT
TRBV20-1	many	.	TRBJ2-1	CSARESSSVTYNEQFF	TGCAGTGCTAGAGAGAGTTCTAGCGTAACCTACAATGAGCAGTTCTTC
TRBV7-9	.	TRBD2	TRBJ2-1	CASSLGATSRSYNEQFF	TGTGCCAGCAGCTTAGGGGCGACTAGCCGCTCCTACAATGAGCAGTTCTTC
TRBV7-2	many	TRBD2	TRBJ2-5	CASSSPSGGYQETQYF	TGTGCCAGCAGCTCCCCTAGCGGGGGTTACCAAGAGACCCAGTACTTC
TRBV11-2	many	.	TRBJ2-5	CASSLDRQSVSYF	TGTGCCAGCAGCTTAGACAGACAGTCTGTGTCGTACTTC
TRBV6-2/TRBV6-3	few	.	TRBJ2-2	CASSYSSKTGGELFF	TGTGCCAGCAGTTACAGTTCCAAGACAGGCGGGGAGCTGTTTTTT
TRBV25-1	many	.	TRBJ2-6	CASSEYKGSGANVLTF	TGTGCCAGCAGTGAATATAAGGGGTCTGGGGCCAACGTCCTGACTTTC
TRBV19	.	TRBD1	TRBJ1-2	CASSIPGQFYGYTF	TGTGCCAGTAGTATACCGGGACAGTTCTATGGCTACACCTTC
TRBV5-1	many	TRBD2	TRBJ2-4	CASSLGPSRGAKNIQYF	TGCGCCAGCAGCTTGGGGCCGTCGCGGGGGGCCAAAAACATTCAGTACTTC
TRBV20-1	many	.	TRBJ1-2	CSAPPDPVNYGYTF	TGCAGTGCTCCCCCCGATCCGGTAAACTATGGCTACACCTTC
TRBV6-5	few	.	TRBJ1-1	CASSGNSMNTEAFF	TGTGCCAGCAGTGGGAACAGCATGAACACTGAAGCTTTCTTT
TRBV6-1	.	.	TRBJ1-4	CASSESSRWGDEKLFF	TGTGCCAGCAGTGAATCATCTAGGTGGGGGGACGAAAAACTGTTTTTT
TRBV4-1	many	.	TRBJ2-7	CASSQVLDSYEQYF	TGCGCCAGCAGCCAAGTACTCGACTCCTACGAGCAGTACTTC
TRBV20-1	.	.	TRBJ1-1	CSARLRQDTEAFF	TGCAGTGCTAGACTCAGACAGGACACTGAAGCTTTCTTT
TRBV20-1	many	.	TRBJ2-1	CSVGTTYNEQFF	TGCAGTGTTGGTACAACTTACAATGAGCAGTTCTTC
TRBV29-1	many	.	TRBJ2-1	CSGYGILSYNEQFF	TGCAGCGGATATGGGATACTCTCCTACAATGAGCAGTTCTTC
TRBV20-1	many	.	TRBJ2-3	CSASLVIGDTQYF	TGCAGTGCTAGTCTGGTGATCGGGGATACGCAGTATTTT
TRBV4-2	many	.	TRBJ1-2	CASSQGAGGYTF	TGTGCCAGCAGCCAAGGGGCGGGAGGCTACACCTTC
TRBV4-1	many	.	TRBJ1-3	CASSQEPQGFGNTIYF	TGCGCCAGCAGCCAAGAGCCCCAGGGTTTTGGAAACACCATATATTTT
TRBV27	.	TRBD2	TRBJ2-7	CASSRTSGSHEQYF	TGTGCCAGCAGTCGGACTAGCGGGAGCCACGAGCAGTACTTC
TRBV7-9	many	.	TRBJ2-5	CASSLMSGQETQYF	TGTGCCAGCAGCTTAATGTCAGGGCAAGAGACCCAGTACTTC
TRBV4-3	.	.	TRBJ2-1	CASSQERGGDEQFF	TGCGCCAGCAGCCAAGAAAGGGGGGGGGATGAGCAGTTCTTC
TRBV7-9	once	.	TRBJ2-6	CASSSPTGSGANVLTF	TGTGCCAGCAGCTCGCCAACAGGATCTGGGGCCAACGTCCTGACTTTC
TRBV10-3	.	.	TRBJ2-2	CAISYGQNTGELFF	TGTGCCATCAGTTACGGACAGAACACCGGGGAGCTGTTTTTT
TRBV18	.	TRBD1	TRBJ2-7	CASSAGQGTEQYF	TGTGCCAGCTCAGCGGGACAGGGAACCGAGCAGTACTTC
TRBV27	many	TRBD2	TRBJ2-5	CASCEAGGSFQETQYF	TGTGCCAGCTGTGAAGCGGGGGGGAGCTTTCAAGAGACCCAGTACTTC
TRBV7-2	.	.	TRBJ2-1	CASTKNMGSSYNEQFF	TGTGCCAGCACCAAAAATATGGGAAGCTCCTACAATGAGCAGTTCTTC
TRBV9	.	.	TRBJ1-1	CASSVNGLPGTEAFF	TGTGCCAGCAGCGTCAACGGACTCCCCGGCACTGAAGCTTTCTTT
TRBV20-1	.	TRBD1	TRBJ2-7	CSARPKLRQGYEQYF	TGCAGTGCTAGACCCAAACTCCGACAGGGATACGAGCAGTACTTC
TRBV5-1	few	.	TRBJ2-2	CASSLITGRGTGELFF	TGCGCCAGCAGCTTGATCACGGGGCGAGGCACCGGGGAGCTGTTTTTT
TRBV29-1	.	.	TRBJ1-1	CSSRTREGTEAFF	TGCAGCTCCCGGACGCGGGAGGGCACTGAAGCTTTCTTT
TRBV2	many	.	TRBJ2-7	CASTVAGGSYEQYF	TGTGCCAGCACCGTAGCCGGGGGATCCTACGAGCAGTACTTC
TRBV7-2	.	.	TRBJ2-7	CASSRPGRYEQYF	TGTGCCAGCAGCCGCCCAGGGCGCTACGAGCAGTACTTC
TRBV6-2/TRBV6-3	many	TRBD2	TRBJ2-3	CASSEALAGAPIRTDTQYF	TGTGCCAGCAGTGAGGCCCTAGCGGGGGCCCCTATTCGCACAGATACGCAGTATTTT
TRBV20-1	.	TRBD1	TRBJ1-5	CSTRDPGGPSSGNQHF	TGCAGTACTAGAGATCCAGGGGGGCCCTCGTCGGGCAACCAGCATTTT
TRBV20-1	many	.	TRBJ2-1	CSATQGLEQFF	TGCAGTGCTACACAGGGTTTAGAGCAGTTCTTC
TRBV5-1	many	.	TRBJ2-3	CASSFKGGGTDTQYF	TGCGCCAGCAGCTTCAAGGGGGGGGGTACAGATACGCAGTATTTT
TRBV20-1	.	TRBD2	TRBJ2-1	CSAILSGGAREQFF	TGCAGTGCTATCCTAAGCGGGGGGGCCAGAGAGCAGTTCTTC
TRBV4-2	few	TRBD1	TRBJ1-4	CASSQDGWQGDEKLFF	TGTGCCAGCAGCCAAGATGGATGGCAGGGGGATGAAAAACTGTTTTTT
TRBV3-1	many	TRBD2	TRBJ2-5	CASSPGTSGSQETQYF	TGTGCCAGCAGCCCCGGGACTAGCGGGAGCCAAGAGACCCAGTACTTC
TRBV10-3	many	TRBD1	TRBJ2-7	CAIGRDRYEQYF	TGTGCCATCGGACGGGACAGGTACGAGCAGTACTTC
TRBV28	many	TRBD2	TRBJ2-3	CASSPMSGGLPDTQYF	TGTGCCAGCAGTCCGATGTCGGGGGGGCTCCCAGATACGCAGTATTTT
TRBV7-3	many	TRBD2	TRBJ2-3	CASSALAGGRPDTQYF	TGTGCCAGCAGCGCACTAGCGGGGGGGCGCCCAGATACGCAGTATTTT
TRBV15	.	TRBD1	TRBJ2-7	CATSRGDSAYNEQYF	TGTGCCACCAGCAGAGGGGACAGCGCCTACAATGAGCAGTACTTC
TRBV13	.	TRBD2	TRBJ2-3	CASSKTSGGKDTQYF	TGTGCCAGCAGCAAAACTAGCGGGGGCAAAGATACGCAGTATTTT
TRBV27	.	TRBD1	TRBJ2-1	CASSPGDRPYNEQFF	TGTGCCAGCAGCCCCGGGGACAGACCCTACAATGAGCAGTTCTTC
TRBV7-2	.	.	TRBJ2-3	CASSLISVGGSSADTQYF	TGTGCCAGCAGCTTAATATCAGTGGGGGGATCTAGCGCAGATACGCAGTATTTT
TRBV10-3	many	TRBD1	TRBJ1-6	CAISDDQGENSPLHF	TGTGCCATCAGTGACGACCAGGGGGAAAATTCACCCCTCCACTTT
TRBV29-1	many	TRBD1	TRBJ2-2	CSVGPHTGGGTGELFF	TGCAGCGTTGGACCCCATACAGGGGGCGGGACCGGGGAGCTGTTTTTT
TRBV5-1	many	TRBD2	TRBJ2-7	CASSLDPGGSYEQYF	TGCGCCAGCAGCTTGGATCCGGGGGGGTCCTACGAGCAGTACTTC
TRBV4-1	many	TRBD1	TRBJ2-7	CASSARDRGPYEQYF	TGCGCCAGCAGCGCCCGGGACAGGGGGCCTTACGAGCAGTACTTC
TRBV27	many	TRBD1	TRBJ1-5	CASSPRTGRGGYLTYSNQPQHF	TGTGCCAGCAGTCCTCGGACAGGGAGGGGAGGATATCTTACTTATAGCAATCAGCCCCAGCATTTT
TRBV19	few	TRBD1	TRBJ1-2	CASMSGTELLWGGYTF	TGTGCCAGTATGTCCGGGACAGAGCTTCTATGGGGGGGCTACACCTTC